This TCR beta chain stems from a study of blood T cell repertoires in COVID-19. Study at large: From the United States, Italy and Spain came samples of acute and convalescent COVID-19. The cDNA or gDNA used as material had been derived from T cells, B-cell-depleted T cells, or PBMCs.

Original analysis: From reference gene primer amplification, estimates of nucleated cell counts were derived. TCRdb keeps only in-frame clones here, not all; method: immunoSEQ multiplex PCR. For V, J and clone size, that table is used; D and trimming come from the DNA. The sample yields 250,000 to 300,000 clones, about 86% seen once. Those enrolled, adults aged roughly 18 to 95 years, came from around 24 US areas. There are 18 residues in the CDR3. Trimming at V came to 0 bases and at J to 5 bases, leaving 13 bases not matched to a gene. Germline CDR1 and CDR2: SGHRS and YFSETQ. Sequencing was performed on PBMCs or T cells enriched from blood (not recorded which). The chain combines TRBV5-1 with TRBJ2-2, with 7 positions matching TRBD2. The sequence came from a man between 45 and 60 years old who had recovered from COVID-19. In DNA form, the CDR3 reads TGCGCCAGCAGCTTGGAACCGGGGGGTCTAATTACAACCGGGGAGCTGTTTTTT. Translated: CASSLEPGGLITTGELFF.